The entry below describes one TCR beta chain. The sample is drawn from a study of shared clonotypes between healthy human individuals. The study separated CD4+ cells into CD45RA+ naive and CD45RA-negative memory subsets. Germline V gene lookup returns CDR1 MNHEY and CDR2 SMNVEV (reference sequence). V was pared by 5 bases and J by 5 bases, with 13 bases between. The CDR3 spans 14 residues. TCRdb keeps only in-frame clones here, not all; method: immunoSEQ multiplex PCR. The sample shows more than 1,200,000 clones, approximately 98.5% of them seen only once. This sequence originates from a man aged 25 to 40 in good health. The sample consisted of naive CD4+ T cells sorted from blood. Subset noted: CD45RA+ positively selected. The J gene is TRBJ1-5, the V gene TRBV27; weak D call: TRBD1 (5 bases). The chain's CDR3 is CASSPRVGDQPQHF. For the CDR3, the DNA is TGTGCCAGCAGTCCCAGGGTTGGCGATCAGCCCCAGCATTTT.